This T cell receptor (beta chain) was profiled in a study of OX40 agonist ivuxolimab in advanced cancers. The wider study: An agonistic anti-OX40 (CD134) antibody, ivuxolimab, was used to treat the patients. The dose-escalation group included hepatocellular carcinoma, melanoma, renal cell carcinoma and head and neck cancer. Age averaged roughly 60 years (range about 23 to 80), and around 78% were male.

TCRdb keeps only in-frame clones here, not all; method: immunoSEQ multiplex PCR. In the table there are about 58,000 clones, roughly 83% of which are singletons. CDR3 length equals 16 residues. CDR1 LGHNA and CDR2 YNFKEQ come from the germline V gene. Germline trimming cut 3 bases from V and 7 bases from J; bases unmatched to any gene: 9. Sampling times: baseline, cycle 4 day 1, cycle 7 day 1. The chain joins TRBV4-2 to TRBJ1-6, with 7 positions matching TRBD1. The TCR comes from an adult with an advanced solid tumor such as melanoma, head and neck, liver or kidney cancer. The sequenced sample was CD4+ or CD8+ T cells sorted from blood, obtained in a trial of the OX40 agonist ivuxolimab. The CDR3 bases are TGTGCCAGCAGCCATTCGACAGGGCAGGAAAATTCACCCCTCCACTTT. Translated: CASSHSTGQENSPLHF.